What follows describes a single T cell receptor beta chain. Its antigen is as yet unknown. Clones were read by immunoSEQ multiplex PCR, and TCRdb kept only the in-frame ones, dropping some. The sample consists of about 2,900 clones, roughly a quarter of them appearing once. The sample's treatment: randomized to nivolumab then ipilimumab (arm A) or the reverse (arm B). These data are taken from a study of sequential checkpoint blockade in melanoma. Study-wide results and limits: Tumor T-cell fraction and clonality correlated with PD-L1 and CD8+ counts. About 30 times likelier clinical benefit followed increased tumor T-cell fraction and clonality.

Germline values: CDR1 KGHSH, CDR2 LQKENI. V lost 5 bases and J 5 bases, leaving 13 bases between the germline ends. The CDR3 is made up of 15 amino acids. The material was tumor tissue (inferred from file names), obtained from a patient given nivolumab and ipilimumab in sequence. The rearrangement uses TRBV18 and TRBJ1-6; D might be TRBD1 (6 bases). This receptor was obtained from a human donor with melanoma. CDR3 in amino acids: CASSTLGDNNSPLHF. CDR3 nucleotides: TGTGCCAGCTCAACCCTCGGGGACAATAATTCACCCCTCCACTTT.